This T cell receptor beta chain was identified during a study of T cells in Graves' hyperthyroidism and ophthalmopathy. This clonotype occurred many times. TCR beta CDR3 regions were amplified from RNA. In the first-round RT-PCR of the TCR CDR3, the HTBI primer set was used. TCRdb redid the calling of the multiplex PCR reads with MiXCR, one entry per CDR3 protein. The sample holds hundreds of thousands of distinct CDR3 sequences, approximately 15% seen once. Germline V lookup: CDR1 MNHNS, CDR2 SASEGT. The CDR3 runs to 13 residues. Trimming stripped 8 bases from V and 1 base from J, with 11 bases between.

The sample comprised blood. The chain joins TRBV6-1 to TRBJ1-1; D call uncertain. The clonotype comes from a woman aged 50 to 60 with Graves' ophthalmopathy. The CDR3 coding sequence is TGTGCCAGCGGGTTGAAGGGGAACACTGAAGCTTTCTTT. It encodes CASGLKGNTEAFF.